This T cell receptor beta chain was documented in a study of cytomegalovirus exposure and HLA in healthy donors. Across the whole study: Roughly 170 million T cells yielded fewer than 120 million unique TCR beta sequences in earlier analysis.

Researchers ran the PCR with 60 Vbeta and 13 Jbeta primers. Sequenced by immunoSEQ multiplex PCR; TCRdb stores in-frame clones only, minus some. Found here are 55,000 to 80,000 clones, more than 70% of them singletons; the top ten hold 9.7%. The CDR3 spans 14 residues. The germline V gene has CDR1 SNHLY and CDR2 FYNNEI. Trimming shortened V by 5 bases and J by 2 bases, and 10 bases separated the two germline ends. The rearrangement links TRBV2 to TRBJ1-3; maybe TRBD1 (6 bases). Sequences were obtained from PBMCs. The source is a man aged 35 to 55 in good health and CMV-seronegative. As DNA, the CDR3 is TGTGCCAGCAGTCCACAGGGAGCTGGAAACACCATATATTTT. It codes for CASSPQGAGNTIYF. Together with reference TRBV2 and TRBJ1-3, the CDR3 gives the full variable domain: EPEVTQTPSHQVTQMGQEVILRCVPISNHLYFYWYRQILGQKVEFLVSFYNNEISEKSEIFDDQFSVERPDGSNFTLKIRSTKLEDSAMYFCASSPQGAGNTIYFGEGSWLTVV.